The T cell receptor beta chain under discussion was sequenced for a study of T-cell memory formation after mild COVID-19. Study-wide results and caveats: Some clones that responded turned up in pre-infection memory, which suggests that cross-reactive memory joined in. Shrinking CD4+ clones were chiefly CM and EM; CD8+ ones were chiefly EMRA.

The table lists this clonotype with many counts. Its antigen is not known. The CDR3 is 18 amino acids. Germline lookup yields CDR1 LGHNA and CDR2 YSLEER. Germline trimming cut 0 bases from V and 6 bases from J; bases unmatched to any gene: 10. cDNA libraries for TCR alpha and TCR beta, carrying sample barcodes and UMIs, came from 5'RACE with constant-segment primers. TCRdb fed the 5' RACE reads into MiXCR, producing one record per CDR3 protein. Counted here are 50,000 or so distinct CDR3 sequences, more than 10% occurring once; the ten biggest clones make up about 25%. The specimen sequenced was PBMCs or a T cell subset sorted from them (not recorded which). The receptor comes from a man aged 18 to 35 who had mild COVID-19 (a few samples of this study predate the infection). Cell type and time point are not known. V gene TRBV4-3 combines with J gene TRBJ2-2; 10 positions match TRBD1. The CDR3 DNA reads TGCGCCAGCAGCCAAGATCCGACAGGGGGCTTTATGTCCGGGGAGCTGTTTTTT. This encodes CASSQDPTGGFMSGELFF.